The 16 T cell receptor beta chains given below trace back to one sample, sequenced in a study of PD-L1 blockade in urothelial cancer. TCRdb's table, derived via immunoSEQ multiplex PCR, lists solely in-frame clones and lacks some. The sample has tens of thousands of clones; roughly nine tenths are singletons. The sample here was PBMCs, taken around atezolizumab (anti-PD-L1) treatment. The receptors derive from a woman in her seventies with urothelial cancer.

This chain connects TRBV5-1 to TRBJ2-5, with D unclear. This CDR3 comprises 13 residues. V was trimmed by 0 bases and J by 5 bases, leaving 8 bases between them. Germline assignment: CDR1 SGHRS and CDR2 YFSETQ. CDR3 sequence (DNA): TGCGCCAGCAGCTTGGAGATTGCGGAGACCCAGTACTTC. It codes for CASSLEIAETQYF.

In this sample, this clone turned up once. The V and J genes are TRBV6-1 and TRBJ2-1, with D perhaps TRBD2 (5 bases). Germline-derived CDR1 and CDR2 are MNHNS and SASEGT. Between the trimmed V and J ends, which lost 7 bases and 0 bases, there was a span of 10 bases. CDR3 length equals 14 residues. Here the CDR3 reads CASTRGSSYNEQFF. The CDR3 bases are TGTGCCAGCACCCGGGGAAGCTCCTACAATGAGCAGTTCTTC.

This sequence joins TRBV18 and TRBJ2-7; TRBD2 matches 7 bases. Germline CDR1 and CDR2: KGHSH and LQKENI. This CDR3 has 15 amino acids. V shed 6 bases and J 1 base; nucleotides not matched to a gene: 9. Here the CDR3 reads CASSEWGRASYEQYF. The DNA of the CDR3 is TGTGCCAGCTCCGAGTGGGGGAGGGCATCCTACGAGCAGTACTTC.

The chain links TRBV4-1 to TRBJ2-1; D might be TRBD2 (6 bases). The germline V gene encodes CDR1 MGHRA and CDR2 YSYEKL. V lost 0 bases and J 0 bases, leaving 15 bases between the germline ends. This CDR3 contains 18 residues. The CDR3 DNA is TGCGCCAGCAGCCAAGAAGGGAGGCTCCTGATCTCCTACAATGAGCAGTTCTTC. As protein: CASSQEGRLLISYNEQFF.

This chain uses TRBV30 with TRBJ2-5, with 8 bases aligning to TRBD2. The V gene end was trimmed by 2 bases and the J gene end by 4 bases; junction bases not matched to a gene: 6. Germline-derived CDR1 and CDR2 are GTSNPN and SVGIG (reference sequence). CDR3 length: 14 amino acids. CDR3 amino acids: CAWSRGLVPETQYF. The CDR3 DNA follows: TGTGCCTGGAGTCGGGGACTAGTTCCAGAGACCCAGTACTTC.

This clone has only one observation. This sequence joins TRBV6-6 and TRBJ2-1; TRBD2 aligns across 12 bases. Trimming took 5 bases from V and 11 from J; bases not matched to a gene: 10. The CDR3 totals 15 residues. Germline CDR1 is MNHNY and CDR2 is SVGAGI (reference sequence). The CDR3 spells CASSITSGGHMKQFF. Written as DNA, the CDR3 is TGTGCCAGCAGTATCACTAGCGGGGGGCATATGAAGCAGTTCTTC.

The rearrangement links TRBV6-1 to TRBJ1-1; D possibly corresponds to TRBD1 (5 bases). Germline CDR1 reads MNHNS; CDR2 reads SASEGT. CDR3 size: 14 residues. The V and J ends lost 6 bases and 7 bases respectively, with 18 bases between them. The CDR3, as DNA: TGTGCCAGCAGGACAAGGACAACAGGAGATGAAGCTTTCTTT. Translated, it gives CASRTRTTGDEAFF.

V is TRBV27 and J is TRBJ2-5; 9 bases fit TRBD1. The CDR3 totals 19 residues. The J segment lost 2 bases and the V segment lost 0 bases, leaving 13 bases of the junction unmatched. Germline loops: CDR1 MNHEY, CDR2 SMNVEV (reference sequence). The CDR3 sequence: CASSLSPVVGTGIQETQYF. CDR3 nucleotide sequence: TGTGCCAGCAGTTTATCCCCGGTCGTGGGGACAGGGATACAAGAGACCCAGTACTTC.

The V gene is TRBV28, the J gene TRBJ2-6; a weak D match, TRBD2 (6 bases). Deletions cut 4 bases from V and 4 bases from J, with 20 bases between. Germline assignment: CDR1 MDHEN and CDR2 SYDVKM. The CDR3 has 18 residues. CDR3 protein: CASSSGRAGRSGANVLTF. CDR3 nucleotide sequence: TGTGCCAGCAGTTCTGGGCGGGCGGGAAGATCCGGGGCCAACGTCCTGACTTTC.

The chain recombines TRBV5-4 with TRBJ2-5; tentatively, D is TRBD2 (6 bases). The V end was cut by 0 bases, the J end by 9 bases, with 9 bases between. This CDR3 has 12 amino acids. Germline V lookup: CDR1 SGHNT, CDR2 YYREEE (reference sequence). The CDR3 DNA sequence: TGTGCCAGCAGCTTGGATTCGGGGGCCCAGTACTTC. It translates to CASSLDSGAQYF.

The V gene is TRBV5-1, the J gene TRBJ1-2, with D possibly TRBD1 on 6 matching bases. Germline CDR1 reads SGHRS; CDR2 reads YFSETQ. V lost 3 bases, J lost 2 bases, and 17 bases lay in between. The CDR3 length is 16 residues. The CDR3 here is CASSSTGSTTNYGYTF. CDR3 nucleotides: TGCGCCAGCAGCTCAACAGGGTCCACAACAAACTATGGCTACACCTTC.

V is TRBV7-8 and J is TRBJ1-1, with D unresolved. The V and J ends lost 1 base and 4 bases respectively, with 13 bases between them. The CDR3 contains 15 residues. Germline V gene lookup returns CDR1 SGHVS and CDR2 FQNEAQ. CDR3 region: CASSLVPTEATEAFF. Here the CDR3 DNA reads TGTGCCAGCAGCTTAGTGCCCACCGAAGCCACTGAAGCTTTCTTT.

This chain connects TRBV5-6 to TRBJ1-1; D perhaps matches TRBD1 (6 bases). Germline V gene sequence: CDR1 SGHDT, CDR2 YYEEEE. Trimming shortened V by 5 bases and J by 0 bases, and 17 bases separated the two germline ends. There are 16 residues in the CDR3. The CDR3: CASSPSGGLMNTEAFF. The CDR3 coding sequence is TGTGCCAGCAGTCCGAGCGGGGGGCTCATGAACACTGAAGCTTTCTTT.

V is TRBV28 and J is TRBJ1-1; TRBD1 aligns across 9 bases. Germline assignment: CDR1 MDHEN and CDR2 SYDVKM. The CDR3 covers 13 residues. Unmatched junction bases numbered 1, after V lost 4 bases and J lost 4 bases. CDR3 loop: CASSSQGATEAFF. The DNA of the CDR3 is TGTGCCAGCAGTTCACAGGGGGCCACTGAAGCTTTCTTT.

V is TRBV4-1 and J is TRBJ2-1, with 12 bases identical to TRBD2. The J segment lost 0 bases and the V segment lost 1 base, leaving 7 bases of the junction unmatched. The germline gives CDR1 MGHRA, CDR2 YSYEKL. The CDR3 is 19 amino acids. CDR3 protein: CASSQVTSGGPSSYNEQFF. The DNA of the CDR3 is TGCGCCAGCAGCCAAGTGACTAGCGGGGGACCAAGCTCCTACAATGAGCAGTTCTTC.

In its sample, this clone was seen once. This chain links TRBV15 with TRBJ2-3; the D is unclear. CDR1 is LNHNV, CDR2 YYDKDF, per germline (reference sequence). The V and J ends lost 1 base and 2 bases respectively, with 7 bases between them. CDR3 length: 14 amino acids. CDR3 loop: CATSRGRATDTQYF. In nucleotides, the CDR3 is TGTGCCACCAGCAGAGGTAGAGCCACAGATACGCAGTATTTT.